A single sample is the source of the 30 T cell receptor beta chains below, sequenced in a study of graft-versus-host responses after intestinal transplantation. TCRdb's table, derived via immunoSEQ multiplex PCR, lists solely in-frame clones and lacks some. In the table there are roughly 36,000 clones, around 90% of which are singletons. Processing released intraepithelial and lamina propria lymphocytes from the graft tissue. This specimen consisted of ileum tissue, obtained around 190 days after intestinal transplant. These receptors all stem from a human patient who received an intestinal transplant, so some T cells may come from the graft donor.

This chain joins TRBV10-3 and TRBJ2-7; perhaps TRBD1 as D (5 bases). Germline lookup yields CDR1 ENHRY and CDR2 SYGVKD. The CDR3 has 16 amino acids. Trimming removed 0 bases from V and 0 bases from J, with 12 bases in between. The CDR3 DNA follows: TGTGCCATCAGTGAGTCGACAGACTCTTACTCCTACGAGCAGTACTTC. Translating it yields CAISESTDSYSYEQYF.

The V and J genes are TRBV4-1 and TRBJ2-7, with D possibly matching TRBD2 (5 bases). The ends were cut back, 0 bases at V and 10 bases at J, with 19 bases in the middle. From germline, CDR1 is MGHRA and CDR2 YSYEKL. The CDR3 is 15 amino acids. This chain's CDR3 is CASSQDVVGRLGQYF. The CDR3 region has the DNA TGCGCCAGCAGCCAAGATGTCGTGGGGAGATTAGGACAGTACTTC.

The rearrangement uses TRBV6-6 and TRBJ1-1; D uncertain. From germline, CDR1 is MNHNY and CDR2 SVGAGI (reference sequence). The V gene lost 10 bases and the J gene lost 0 bases, with 9 bases spanning the gap. The CDR3 runs to 12 residues. The CDR3 is CAILSLNTEAFF. In nucleotides, the CDR3 is TGTGCCATACTAAGCTTGAACACTGAAGCTTTCTTT.

The genes are TRBV28 and TRBJ2-2; 8 bases fit TRBD1. This CDR3 comprises 16 residues. The V gene end was trimmed by 5 bases and the J gene end by 1 base; junction bases not matched to a gene: 6. Germline V CDR1 and CDR2: MDHEN, SYDVKM. The CDR3 DNA is TGTGCCAGCAGTGGGATCGGGACAGGGAACACCGGGGAGCTGTTTTTT. It encodes CASSGIGTGNTGELFF.

The rearrangement uses TRBV5-4 and TRBJ2-1, with 7 positions matching TRBD2. This CDR3 is built from 17 residues. From germline, CDR1 is SGHNT and CDR2 YYREEE (reference sequence). V trimming: 4 bases; J trimming: 0 bases; junction bases outside the gene matches: 10. CDR3 DNA sequence: TGTGCCAGCAGCATCCTCCGGGGCGGGAGCTCCTACAATGAGCAGTTCTTC. Its protein product is CASSILRGGSSYNEQFF.

The gene calls are TRBV4-1 and TRBJ1-5, with D uncertain. Trimming removed 0 bases from V and 7 bases from J, with 7 bases in between. The CDR3 sequence is 13 residues long. Germline loops: CDR1 MGHRA, CDR2 YSYEKL. The CDR3 loop reads CASSQDAGQPQHF. CDR3 sequence (DNA): TGCGCCAGCAGCCAAGATGCCGGGCAGCCCCAGCATTTT.

V and J are TRBV5-4 and TRBJ2-7; 11 bases agree with TRBD1. CDR1 is SGHNT and CDR2 is YYREEE in the germline V gene (reference sequence). The trim removed 3 bases at V and 1 base at J, leaving 3 bases unmatched. The CDR3 is made up of 15 amino acids. The CDR3 loop is CASSSRDRGSYEQYF. CDR3 nucleotides: TGTGCCAGCAGCTCCCGGGACAGGGGGTCCTACGAGCAGTACTTC.

This chain links TRBV5-4 with TRBJ1-1, with D unclear. V was trimmed by 0 bases and J by 5 bases, leaving 8 bases between them. Germline V gives CDR1 SGHNT, CDR2 YYREEE (reference sequence). CDR3 size: 13 residues. The CDR3 sequence: CASSLERDTEAFF. DNA for the CDR3: TGTGCCAGCAGCTTGGAGCGGGATACTGAAGCTTTCTTT.

J is TRBJ1-4 and V is TRBV5-4; D is ambiguous. The germline V gene encodes CDR1 SGHNT and CDR2 YYREEE (reference sequence). The CDR3 is 14 residues long. The V gene lost 0 bases and the J gene lost 3 bases, with 6 bases spanning the gap. In nucleotides, the CDR3 is TGTGCCAGCAGCTTGGGGCATGCTAATGAAAAACTGTTTTTT. It encodes CASSLGHANEKLFF.

The gene calls are TRBV19 and TRBJ1-1, with a possible D match to TRBD1 (6 bases). CDR1 LNHDA and CDR2 SQIVND come from the germline V gene (reference sequence). The CDR3 sequence is 12 residues long. The CDR3 spells CVSCRGVTEAFF. The CDR3 DNA reads TGTGTGAGTTGTAGGGGGGTCACTGAAGCTTTCTTT.

This chain uses TRBV2 with TRBJ1-1; 7 nucleotides match TRBD1. This CDR3 has 11 residues. With V trimmed by 11 bases and J by 1 base, 1 base remained unmatched. The V gene's germline CDR1 is SNHLY and CDR2 FYNNEI. CDR3 loop: CAGQANTEAFF. CDR3 DNA: TGTGCCGGACAGGCGAACACTGAAGCTTTCTTT.

The rearrangement uses TRBV19 and TRBJ1-1, with a weak D call TRBD1 (5 bases). Germline V gene data show CDR1 as LNHDA and CDR2 as SQIVND (reference sequence). V shed 3 bases and J shed 3 bases, with 20 bases lying between them. The CDR3 runs to 17 residues. The CDR3 spells CASSIEATVGGDTEAFF. DNA for the CDR3: TGTGCCAGTAGTATTGAGGCCACGGTGGGGGGGGACACTGAAGCTTTCTTT.

The genes are TRBV10-3 and TRBJ2-5; D might be TRBD1 or TRBD2, each matching 6 bases. V shed 6 bases and J shed 5 bases, with 13 bases lying between them. Per the germline V gene, CDR1 is ENHRY and CDR2 is SYGVKD. The CDR3 runs 13 residues. The CDR3 is CAIRRQAGETQYF. The CDR3 region has the DNA TGTGCCATCAGGAGACAGGCGGGGGAGACCCAGTACTTC.

The chain has TRBV4-1 and TRBJ1-6, with D tentatively TRBD1 (6 bases). Germline V gives CDR1 MGHRA, CDR2 YSYEKL. This CDR3 region has 15 residues. Deletions cut 0 bases from V and 10 bases from J, with 13 bases between. The CDR3 here is CASSQDPQGTSPLHF. DNA for the CDR3: TGCGCCAGCAGCCAAGATCCGCAGGGGACCTCACCCCTCCACTTT.

The rearrangement links TRBV28 to TRBJ2-7; possible D gene TRBD2, 6 bases. The germline CDR1 and CDR2 sequences are MDHEN and SYDVKM. This CDR3 region has 13 residues. Trimming left V 1 base short and J 2 bases short, with 6 bases between. Written as DNA, the CDR3 is TGTGCCAGCAGTTTATTAGCGGCCTACGAGCAGTACTTC. Its protein product is CASSLLAAYEQYF.

This chain links TRBV7-2 with TRBJ2-5; 7 bases agree with TRBD1. There are 13 residues in the CDR3. Germline-derived CDR1 and CDR2 are SGHTA and FQGNSA. Unmatched junction bases numbered 5, after V lost 5 bases and J lost 5 bases. CDR3 region: CASSRGGEETQYF. The CDR3 DNA is TGTGCCAGCAGCCGAGGGGGCGAGGAGACCCAGTACTTC.

This clone came up once. This chain uses TRBV5-1 with TRBJ2-5; D is unclear. The end of the DNA aligns better with TRBJ2-7, so the J call may be wrong. The CDR3 consists of 13 residues. Germline V gene data show CDR1 as SGHRS and CDR2 as YFSETQ. CDR3 nucleotides: TGCGCCAGCAGCTTTCTGGCAACCTACGAGCAGTACTTC. This sequence encodes CASSFLATYEQYF.

The rearrangement links TRBV27 to TRBJ1-2; D ambiguous. Between the trimmed V and J ends, which lost 3 bases and 2 bases, there was a span of 10 bases. The CDR3 sequence is 14 residues long. From germline, CDR1 is MNHEY and CDR2 SMNVEV (reference sequence). CDR3 protein: CASSFGGQNYGYTF. DNA of the CDR3: TGTGCCAGCAGTTTTGGAGGGCAGAACTATGGCTACACCTTC.

On this clone: Different DNA sequences within this sample yield the same CDR3. The rearrangement links TRBV4-2 to TRBJ2-1; TRBD2 agrees at 7 bases. Germline V CDR1 and CDR2: LGHNA, YNFKEQ. V shed 3 bases, J shed 6 bases, and the junction held 5 bases outside the gene matches. This CDR3 is built from 14 residues. CDR3 residues: CASSQRGIVNEQFF. In DNA form, the CDR3 reads TGTGCCAGCAGCCAGCGGGGGATTGTCAATGAGCAGTTCTTC.

The chain joins TRBV6-1 to TRBJ2-7; perhaps TRBD2 as D (6 bases). The CDR3 spans 12 residues. Germline CDR1 reads MNHNS; CDR2 reads SASEGT. Deletions cut 7 bases from V and 6 bases from J, with 13 bases between. CDR3 loop: CASTPGALEQYF. CDR3 DNA: TGTGCCAGCACCCCGGGAGCCCTCGAGCAGTACTTC.

As regards this clone: In the same sample, other DNA sequences code for this CDR3. V gene TRBV4-1 combines with J gene TRBJ2-1, with D possibly being TRBD2 (5 bases). The CDR3 extends over 13 amino acids. Germline CDR1 MGHRA, CDR2 YSYEKL. V dropped 0 bases and J dropped 6 bases, with 6 bases sitting between them. The CDR3 DNA reads as TGCGCCAGCAGCCAAGAAGGACTCAATGAGCAGTTCTTC. It codes for CASSQEGLNEQFF.

The J gene is TRBJ1-2, the V gene TRBV27; 7 bases fit TRBD1. The ends lost 3 bases at V and 4 bases at J; junction bases unmatched: 11. Germline V gene sequence: CDR1 MNHEY, CDR2 SMNVEV (reference sequence). The CDR3 has 16 residues. For the CDR3, the DNA is TGTGCCAGCAGTTTGGCCCCGCTGCAGGGGGGCTATGGCTACACCTTC. This gives the protein CASSLAPLQGGYGYTF.

The chain is built from TRBV15 and TRBJ2-1, with a weak D call TRBD2 (5 bases). Germline V gene data show CDR1 as LNHNV and CDR2 as YYDKDF (reference sequence). There are 14 residues in the CDR3. The V end lost 3 bases, the J end lost 7 bases, and 13 bases lay between the germline ends. CDR3 coding DNA: TGTGCCACCAGCAGCGGAATGGAGCGGAATGAGCAGTTCTTC. Translating it yields CATSSGMERNEQFF.

Concerning this clone: One junction end does not reproduce the germline sequence, and a read error may be involved. V usage is TRBV7-8 and J usage is TRBJ2-5; tentatively, D is TRBD2 (6 bases). CDR3 size: 11 residues. The germline gives CDR1 SGHVS, CDR2 FQNEAQ. The CDR3 is CASRDTGSPDF. In nucleotides, the CDR3 is TGTGCCAGCAGGGATACCGGGAGCCCGGACTTC. The complete variable domain, with remaining parts taken from reference TRBV7-8 and TRBJ2-5, reads GAGVSQSPRYKVAKRGQDVALRCDPISGHVSLFWYQQALGQGPEFLTYFQNEAQLDKSGLPSDRFFAERPEGSVSTLKIQRTQQEDSAVYLCASRDTGSPDFGPGTRLLVL.

Only a few counts were recorded for this clone. CDR3 nucleotides: TGTGCCAGCTACGCGACAGCCGGCCGGGGGGTCAATGAGCAGTTCTTC. Protein: CASYATAGRGVNEQFF. The chain couples TRBV5-4 to TRBJ2-1, with 7 bases lining up with TRBD2. V was clipped by 7 bases and J by 6 bases; unmatched bases: 16. The CDR3 contains 16 residues. Germline V CDR1 and CDR2: SGHNT, YYREEE (reference sequence).

The chain joins TRBV19 to TRBJ1-6; 10 bases are shared with TRBD1. The germline V gene encodes CDR1 LNHDA and CDR2 SQIVND (reference sequence). J was trimmed by 7 bases and V by 1 base; bases with no gene match: 7. The CDR3 consists of 17 residues. In nucleotides, the CDR3 is TGTGCCAGTAGTATAGGACCGAGACAGGGGGCGAATTCACCCCTCCACTTT. Protein: CASSIGPRQGANSPLHF.

The gene calls are TRBV28 and TRBJ2-1, with 8 positions matching TRBD2. This CDR3 is built from 14 residues. Germline assignment: CDR1 MDHEN and CDR2 SYDVKM. With 6 bases clipped from V and 2 bases from J, the junction kept 3 bases outside the gene matches. The DNA for the CDR3 is TGTGCCAGCAGGACTAGCGATACCTACAATGAGCAGTTCTTC. Protein sequence: CASRTSDTYNEQFF.

A single count supports this clone. This rearrangement joins TRBV18 to TRBJ2-2, with D maybe TRBD2 (6 bases). V gave up 6 bases and J gave up 3 bases, with 14 bases separating them. Germline loops: CDR1 KGHSH, CDR2 LQKENI. The CDR3 contains 15 residues. The CDR3: CASSQEGTYTGELFF. The CDR3 DNA follows: TGTGCCAGCTCGCAGGAGGGTACATACACCGGGGAGCTGTTTTTT.

This sequence joins TRBV2 and TRBJ1-5; D remains ambiguous. The CDR3 loop spans 16 amino acids. CDR1 is SNHLY and CDR2 is FYNNEI in the germline V gene. Trimming cost V 6 bases and J 0 bases, with 15 bases left between them. As DNA, the CDR3 is TGTGCCAGCAGCAGAGGAGGGCACTATAGCAATCAGCCCCAGCATTTT. Amino acid sequence: CASSRGGHYSNQPQHF. Together with reference TRBV2 and TRBJ1-5, the CDR3 gives the full variable domain: EPEVTQTPSHQVTQMGQEVILRCVPISNHLYFYWYRQILGQKVEFLVSFYNNEISEKSEIFDDQFSVERPDGSNFTLKIRSTKLEDSAMYFCASSRGGHYSNQPQHFGDGTRLSIL.

The CDR3 DNA reads as TGTGCCACCAGCAGAGGGCCTCACGGGGGTTTGGCTGAAGCTTTCTTT. This encodes CATSRGPHGGLAEAFF. The J gene is TRBJ1-1, the V gene TRBV15; D may be TRBD1 (5 bases). Germline assignment: CDR1 LNHNV and CDR2 YYDKDF (reference sequence). The CDR3 runs 16 residues. V was trimmed by 1 base and J by 6 bases, leaving 18 bases between them.